The rows below give T cell receptor beta chains drawn from one sample of a study of blood T cell repertoires in COVID-19. Clones were read by immunoSEQ multiplex PCR, and TCRdb kept only the in-frame ones, dropping some. Found here are about 110,000 clones, approximately 83% of them singletons; the top ten hold just over 4%. Input material: peripheral blood. The receptors stem from a woman in her seventies with acute or convalescent COVID-19. CDR3s include the opening cysteine and the closing phenylalanine or tryptophan. The D gene is left open where the match is weak. Not all rows give a size; the values are once, few, many and, for expanded clones, a class.

CDR3: CASSRFFGQGEWARGNTIYF; DNA: TGCGCCAGCAGTCGATTCTTTGGACAGGGGGAGTGGGCGAGAGGAAACACCATATATTTT; D: TRBD1; J: TRBJ1-3; size: NA; V: TRBV4-1
CDR3: CASSEGTFGYNEQFF; DNA: TGTGCCAGCAGTGAAGGCACTTTTGGCTACAATGAGCAGTTCTTC; D: NA; J: TRBJ2-1; size: NA; V: TRBV6-1
CDR3: CASTRDSSHEQYF; DNA: TGTGCCAGCACCCGGGACAGTTCGCACGAGCAGTACTTC; D: TRBD1; J: TRBJ2-7; size: NA; V: TRBV28
CDR3: CASSLTGFNQPQHF; DNA: TGTGCCAGCAGTCTCACAGGGTTCAATCAGCCCCAGCATTTT; D: NA; J: TRBJ1-5; size: NA; V: TRBV27
CDR3: CAIREGQGGEQYF; DNA: TGTGCCATCAGGGAAGGCCAGGGAGGCGAGCAGTACTTC; D: NA; J: TRBJ2-7; size: few; V: TRBV10-3
CDR3: CASSDSTSGDKNIQYF; DNA: TGCGCCAGCAGTGACTCAACTAGCGGGGACAAAAACATTCAGTACTTC; D: TRBD2; J: TRBJ2-4; size: NA; V: TRBV10-1
CDR3: CASSAVSSGNTIYF; DNA: TGTGCCAGCAGCGCGGTTAGCTCTGGAAACACCATATATTTT; D: NA; J: TRBJ1-3; size: NA; V: TRBV11-2
CDR3: CASSYGNTLSTDTQYF; DNA: TGTGCCAGCAGCTATGGTAACACCCTTAGCACAGATACGCAGTATTTT; D: NA; J: TRBJ2-3; size: NA; V: TRBV5-6
CDR3: CASSLYGTGAGGTEAFF; DNA: TGTGCCAGCAGTTTATACGGGACAGGGGCTGGGGGCACTGAAGCTTTCTTT; D: TRBD1; J: TRBJ1-1; size: NA; V: TRBV27
CDR3: CASSNIKGTSGGYNEQFF; DNA: TGCGCCAGCAGCAATATAAAAGGGACTAGCGGAGGCTACAATGAGCAGTTCTTC; D: TRBD2; J: TRBJ2-1; size: NA; V: TRBV5-1
CDR3: CSASRDSSTDTQYF; DNA: TGCAGTGCTAGTCGCGACTCTAGCACAGATACGCAGTATTTT; D: NA; J: TRBJ2-3; size: NA; V: TRBV20-1
CDR3: CASSRRDRSYEQYF; DNA: TGTGCCAGCAGCCGCCGGGACAGGTCCTACGAGCAGTACTTC; D: NA; J: TRBJ2-7; size: once; V: TRBV21-1
CDR3: CAWSGQGNEQYF; DNA: TGTGCCTGGAGTGGCCAGGGTAACGAGCAGTACTTC; D: NA; J: TRBJ2-7; size: few; V: TRBV30
CDR3: CASSSGTGTRGTQYF; DNA: TGTGCCAGCAGTTCCGGGACAGGGACGAGAGGGACCCAGTACTTC; D: TRBD1; J: TRBJ2-5; size: NA; V: TRBV6-5
CDR3: CASSLRRGVETKNIQYF; DNA: TGCGCCAGCAGCTTGCGGAGGGGCGTCGAGACCAAAAACATTCAGTACTTC; D: NA; J: TRBJ2-4; size: NA; V: TRBV5-1
CDR3: CASMRAPASTEAFF; DNA: TGCGCCAGCATGAGGGCCCCGGCGAGCACTGAAGCTTTCTTT; D: NA; J: TRBJ1-1; size: once; V: TRBV5-1
CDR3: CASSEVGVKDQPQHF; DNA: TGTGCCAGCAGTGAAGTCGGAGTTAAGGATCAGCCCCAGCATTTT; D: NA; J: TRBJ1-5; size: NA; V: TRBV2
CDR3: CASRRDSSYEQYF; DNA: TGTGCCAGCAGGAGGGACAGCTCCTACGAGCAGTACTTC; D: TRBD1; J: TRBJ2-7; size: NA; V: TRBV28
CDR3: CASSSTGGTDTQYF; DNA: TGTGCCAGCAGTTCGACAGGGGGAACAGATACGCAGTATTTT; D: TRBD1; J: TRBJ2-3; size: NA; V: TRBV27
CDR3: CASSNNGSGGPCTDTQYF; DNA: TGTGCCAGCAGCAATAATGGTAGCGGGGGGCCCTGCACAGATACGCAGTATTTT; D: NA; J: TRBJ2-3; size: few; V: TRBV21-1
CDR3: CASRDPGQVASEQYF; DNA: TGCGCCAGCAGAGACCCGGGACAGGTGGCGTCCGAGCAGTACTTC; D: TRBD1; J: TRBJ2-7; size: NA; V: TRBV5-1
CDR3: CASSQDPYELTGGRGYTF; DNA: TGTGCCAGCAGCCAAGACCCATACGAATTGACAGGGGGTCGTGGCTACACCTTC; D: TRBD1; J: TRBJ1-2; size: NA; V: TRBV3-1/TRBV3-2
CDR3: CASSAAGGNSPLHF; DNA: TGTGCCAGCAGCGCCGCCGGGGGAAATTCACCCCTCCACTTT; D: NA; J: TRBJ1-6; size: NA; V: TRBV11-3
CDR3: CASSDGRIQFSPPLHF; DNA: TGTGCCAGCAGTGATGGCAGAATACAGTTCAGTCCACCCCTCCACTTT; D: NA; J: TRBJ1-6; size: NA; V: TRBV6-1
CDR3: CASSRPGTRLGYTF; DNA: TGCGCCAGCAGCCGTCCTGGGACAAGATTAGGCTACACCTTC; D: NA; J: TRBJ1-2; size: NA; V: TRBV4-1
CDR3: CASSFRGLEHRYGYTF; DNA: TGTGCCAGCAGTTTTCGAGGGTTAGAACATCGGTATGGCTACACCTTC; D: NA; J: TRBJ1-2; size: NA; V: TRBV28
CDR3: CASSPRDMPNSPLHF; DNA: TGTGCCAGCTCACCCCGGGACATGCCTAATTCACCCCTCCACTTT; D: NA; J: TRBJ1-6; size: once; V: TRBV18
CDR3: CASSSSVSGQGGGYTF; DNA: TGTGCCAGCAGCTCGAGCGTTTCGGGACAGGGGGGTGGCTACACCTTC; D: TRBD1; J: TRBJ1-2; size: NA; V: TRBV7-3
CDR3: CASSEVPRDRSISSYNSPLHF; DNA: TGTGCCAGCAGTGAAGTGCCCCGGGACAGAAGTATTAGCTCCTATAATTCACCCCTCCACTTT; D: TRBD1; J: TRBJ1-6; size: NA; V: TRBV6-1
CDR3: CASTAEGATNYGYTF; DNA: TGTGCCAGCACCGCCGAGGGGGCGACGAACTATGGCTACACCTTC; D: TRBD1; J: TRBJ1-2; size: few; V: TRBV7-9
CDR3: CASSPTLGATVYNEQFF; DNA: TGTGCCAGCAGCCCAACGTTGGGGGCGACAGTATACAATGAGCAGTTCTTC; D: NA; J: TRBJ2-1; size: once; V: TRBV3-1/TRBV3-2
CDR3: CASRLAGGRDFTDTQYF; DNA: TGTGCCAGCAGACTAGCGGGGGGCCGGGATTTCACAGATACGCAGTATTTT; D: TRBD2; J: TRBJ2-3; size: NA; V: TRBV4-2
CDR3: CASSQQGGMNTEAFF; DNA: TGTGCCAGCAGCCAGCAGGGGGGCATGAACACTGAAGCTTTCTTT; D: TRBD1; J: TRBJ1-1; size: NA; V: TRBV3-1/TRBV3-2
CDR3: CASSSRTGTGQPQHF; DNA: TGTGCCAGTAGTTCCAGGACAGGGACTGGTCAGCCCCAGCATTTT; D: TRBD1; J: TRBJ1-5; size: NA; V: TRBV19
CDR3: CASSYSERDHQETQYF; DNA: TGTGCCAGCAGTTACTCAGAGCGGGACCATCAAGAGACCCAGTACTTC; D: TRBD2; J: TRBJ2-5; size: NA; V: TRBV6-2/TRBV6-3
CDR3: CASSLSSGGPYEQYF; DNA: TGTGCCAGCAGCTTAAGTAGCGGGGGGCCCTACGAGCAGTACTTC; D: TRBD2; J: TRBJ2-7; size: NA; V: TRBV7-2
CDR3: CASSVSSGAYNEQFF; DNA: TGTGCCAGCAGCGTTTCTAGCGGGGCTTACAATGAGCAGTTCTTC; D: TRBD2; J: TRBJ2-1; size: NA; V: TRBV9
CDR3: CASSPETGIKPQHF; DNA: TGTGCCAGCAGCCCGGAGACAGGGATCAAGCCCCAGCATTTT; D: TRBD1; J: TRBJ1-5; size: NA; V: TRBV28
CDR3: CASSFGERGGYTF; DNA: TGTGCCAGCAGCTTCGGGGAGAGAGGTGGCTACACCTTC; D: NA; J: TRBJ1-2; size: NA; V: TRBV7-9
CDR3: CATSDRTGGYGYTF; DNA: TGTGCCACCAGTGACCGGACAGGCGGCTATGGCTACACCTTC; D: TRBD1; J: TRBJ1-2; size: NA; V: TRBV24-1
CDR3: CSASLTGAEAFF; DNA: TGCAGTGCTAGTCTGACAGGGGCTGAAGCTTTCTTT; D: TRBD1; J: TRBJ1-1; size: NA; V: TRBV20-1
CDR3: CASSWDRGSASPLHF; DNA: TGTGCCAGCAGCTGGGACAGGGGGTCCGCTTCACCCCTCCACTTT; D: TRBD1; J: TRBJ1-6; size: NA; V: TRBV5-4
CDR3: CASSYSIMNTEAFF; DNA: TGTGCCAGCAGTTACTCAATTATGAACACTGAAGCTTTCTTT; D: NA; J: TRBJ1-1; size: NA; V: TRBV6-2/TRBV6-3
CDR3: CASSPGSNQEETQYF; DNA: TGTGCCAGCAGCCCAGGGTCGAACCAGGAAGAGACCCAGTACTTC; D: NA; J: TRBJ2-5; size: few; V: TRBV28
CDR3: CASSKGGGDLETQYF; DNA: TGTGCCAGCAGCAAAGGAGGCGGGGATTTGGAGACCCAGTACTTC; D: NA; J: TRBJ2-5; size: NA; V: TRBV21-1
CDR3: CASGLQGSSGNTIYF; DNA: TGTGCCAGCGGACTACAGGGGAGCTCTGGAAACACCATATATTTT; D: TRBD1; J: TRBJ1-3; size: NA; V: TRBV7-8